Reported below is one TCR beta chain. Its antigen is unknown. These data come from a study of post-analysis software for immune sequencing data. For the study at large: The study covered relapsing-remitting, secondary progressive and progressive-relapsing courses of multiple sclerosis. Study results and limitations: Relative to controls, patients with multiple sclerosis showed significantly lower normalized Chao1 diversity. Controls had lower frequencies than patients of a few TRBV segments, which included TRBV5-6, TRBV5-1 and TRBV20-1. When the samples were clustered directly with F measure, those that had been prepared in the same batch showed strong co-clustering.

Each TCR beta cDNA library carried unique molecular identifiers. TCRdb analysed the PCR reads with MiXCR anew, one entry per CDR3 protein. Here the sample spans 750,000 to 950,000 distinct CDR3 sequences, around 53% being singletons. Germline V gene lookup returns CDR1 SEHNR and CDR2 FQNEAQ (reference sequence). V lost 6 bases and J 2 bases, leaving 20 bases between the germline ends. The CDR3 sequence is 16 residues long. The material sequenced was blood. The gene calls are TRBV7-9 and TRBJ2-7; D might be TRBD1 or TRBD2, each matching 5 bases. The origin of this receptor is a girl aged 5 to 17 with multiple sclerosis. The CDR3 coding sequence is TGTGCCAGCAGACGTCAATCGCCCGGGGCAGCCTACGAGCAGTACTTC. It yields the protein CASRRQSPGAAYEQYF. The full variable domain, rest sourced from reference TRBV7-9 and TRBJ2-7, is DTGVSQNPRHKITKRGQNVTFRCDPISEHNRLYWYRQTLGQGPEFLTYFQNEAQLEKSRLLSDRFSAERPKGSFSTLEIQRTEQGDSAMYLCASRRQSPGAAYEQYFGPGTRLTVT.